These T cell receptor beta chains were read from a single sample in a study of a mutant IDH1 vaccine in newly diagnosed glioma. Assay used: immunoSEQ multiplex PCR; TCRdb lists only in-frame clones, some missing. The sample lists approximately 45,000 clones, approximately 92% seen once, with 2% to 2.5% in the top ten. These receptors' antigens are unknown. This sample comprised PBMCs, obtained from a glioma patient whose treatment included an IDH1 peptide vaccine. Every receptor here comes from a man aged 45 to 65 with glioma. Each CDR3 is given with its conserved first and last residue. The D gene is left open where the match is weak. Clone size appears in some rows only: once, few, many, or a class for an expanded clone.

CDR3nt: TGTGCCAGCAGCTTAAACCTGGCTGGTTCACCCCTCCACTTT; CDR3aa: CASSLNLAGSPLHF; d_gene: .; j_gene: TRBJ1-6; v_gene: TRBV7-3; abundance: .
CDR3nt: TGTGCCAGTAGGCCGGGACTAGGAATCGTCTACAATGAGCAGTTCTTC; CDR3aa: CASRPGLGIVYNEQFF; d_gene: TRBD2; j_gene: TRBJ2-1; v_gene: TRBV19; abundance: .
CDR3nt: TGTGCCAGCAGCTCCCCATTAGGGGGTAAAGAGACCCAGTACTTC; CDR3aa: CASSSPLGGKETQYF; d_gene: .; j_gene: TRBJ2-5; v_gene: TRBV5-4; abundance: .
CDR3nt: TGTGCCAGCAGCTTAGTGAGCGGTACCGGGGAGCTGTTTTTT; CDR3aa: CASSLVSGTGELFF; d_gene: .; j_gene: TRBJ2-2; v_gene: TRBV7-8; abundance: .
CDR3nt: TGTGCCAGCAGCTTAGGCGCAACTAATGAAAAACTGTTTTTT; CDR3aa: CASSLGATNEKLFF; d_gene: .; j_gene: TRBJ1-4; v_gene: TRBV7-2; abundance: .
CDR3nt: TGTGCCAGCAGCAAAAAGGGGGGAAATCCGGAATCCTCTCTCGGGGAACCATACACCGGGGAGCTGTTTTTT; CDR3aa: CASSKKGGNPESSLGEPYTGELFF; d_gene: .; j_gene: TRBJ2-2; v_gene: TRBV21-1; abundance: .
CDR3nt: TGTGCCAGTAGTCCGGGCTCCTACGAGCAGTACTTC; CDR3aa: CASSPGSYEQYF; d_gene: .; j_gene: TRBJ2-7; v_gene: TRBV19; abundance: .
CDR3nt: TGTGCCAGTATCCCAGGGGGCAGAAACTATGGCTACACCTTC; CDR3aa: CASIPGGRNYGYTF; d_gene: TRBD1; j_gene: TRBJ1-2; v_gene: TRBV19; abundance: .
CDR3nt: TGTGCCAGCAGCCTATCCACAACTAATGAAAAACTGTTTTTT; CDR3aa: CASSLSTTNEKLFF; d_gene: .; j_gene: TRBJ1-4; v_gene: TRBV7-9; abundance: .
CDR3nt: TGTGCCAGTAGTACTTCCTCTAGCGGGGGCAGCCGGGAGCTGTTTTTT; CDR3aa: CASSTSSSGGSRELFF; d_gene: TRBD2; j_gene: TRBJ2-2; v_gene: TRBV19; abundance: .
CDR3nt: TGTGCCAGCAGCTCGGCCTCTGGGGCCAACGTCCTGACTTTC; CDR3aa: CASSSASGANVLTF; d_gene: .; j_gene: TRBJ2-6; v_gene: TRBV5-4; abundance: .
CDR3nt: TGCGCCAGCAGCAGGCGGGGGGGAACCACAGATACGCAGTATTTT; CDR3aa: CASSRRGGTTDTQYF; d_gene: TRBD2; j_gene: TRBJ2-3; v_gene: TRBV10-2; abundance: once
CDR3nt: TGTGCCAGCAGCTTAGGACCCATCCAAGAGACCCAGTACTTC; CDR3aa: CASSLGPIQETQYF; d_gene: .; j_gene: TRBJ2-5; v_gene: TRBV13; abundance: .
CDR3nt: TGCAGTGCTAGATACAGCTATGGCTACACCTTC; CDR3aa: CSARYSYGYTF; d_gene: .; j_gene: TRBJ1-2; v_gene: TRBV20-1; abundance: .
CDR3nt: TGTGCCAGTAACGGGGCAGGGGGCTGGCAGCCCCAGCATTTT; CDR3aa: CASNGAGGWQPQHF; d_gene: TRBD1; j_gene: TRBJ1-5; v_gene: TRBV19; abundance: .
CDR3nt: TGTGCCAGCAGCCTTACTACGGCGGGACAGGGGAGGCAGTACTTC; CDR3aa: CASSLTTAGQGRQYF; d_gene: TRBD1; j_gene: TRBJ2-7; v_gene: TRBV11-2; abundance: .
CDR3nt: TGTGCCAGCAGCTTACCTAGGCTAACCGGGACAGGGGTGATATACGAGCAGTACTTC; CDR3aa: CASSLPRLTGTGVIYEQYF; d_gene: TRBD1; j_gene: TRBJ2-7; v_gene: TRBV7-8; abundance: .
CDR3nt: TGTGCCAGCAGCTTAGTTGTCAGCTCCTATAATTCACCCCTCCACTTT; CDR3aa: CASSLVVSSYNSPLHF; d_gene: .; j_gene: TRBJ1-6; v_gene: TRBV7-2; abundance: .
CDR3nt: TGCGCCAGCAGCCAATATCGTCTCCCGCCGAACACTGAAGCTTTCTTT; CDR3aa: CASSQYRLPPNTEAFF; d_gene: .; j_gene: TRBJ1-1; v_gene: TRBV4-1; abundance: .
CDR3nt: TGTGCCATCAGGACAGGGGGCCAGAGTGAAGCTTTCTTT; CDR3aa: CAIRTGGQSEAFF; d_gene: TRBD1; j_gene: TRBJ1-1; v_gene: TRBV19; abundance: .
CDR3nt: TGTGCCAGCAGTTACATGGAGGGCTACACCTTC; CDR3aa: CASSYMEGYTF; d_gene: .; j_gene: TRBJ1-2; v_gene: TRBV2; abundance: .
CDR3nt: TGTGCCAGCAGTGACTCGGACACAGATACGCAGTATTTT; CDR3aa: CASSDSDTDTQYF; d_gene: .; j_gene: TRBJ2-3; v_gene: TRBV6-4; abundance: .
CDR3nt: TGTGCCAGCAGAACACAGGGGGCGCAGGCTGAAGCTTTCTTT; CDR3aa: CASRTQGAQAEAFF; d_gene: TRBD1; j_gene: TRBJ1-1; v_gene: TRBV28; abundance: .
CDR3nt: TGTGCCAGTCTACAGGGAGGGACCGGGGAGCTGTTTTTT; CDR3aa: CASLQGGTGELFF; d_gene: .; j_gene: TRBJ2-2; v_gene: TRBV25-1; abundance: .
CDR3nt: TGCGCCAGCAGCCGAGACCGGGGTACCTACAATGAGCAGTTCTTC; CDR3aa: CASSRDRGTYNEQFF; d_gene: .; j_gene: TRBJ2-1; v_gene: TRBV4-3; abundance: .
CDR3nt: TGCGCCAGCAGCCAAGAGGACAGGGCGGGCAGTTCACCCCTCCACTTT; CDR3aa: CASSQEDRAGSSPLHF; d_gene: TRBD1; j_gene: TRBJ1-6; v_gene: TRBV4-3; abundance: .
CDR3nt: TGTGCCAGCAGCCCCGGGACAGGGTCCGGAAACACCATATATTTT; CDR3aa: CASSPGTGSGNTIYF; d_gene: TRBD1; j_gene: TRBJ1-3; v_gene: TRBV9; abundance: .
CDR3nt: TGTGCCAGCAGCTTCAACACTGAAGCTTTCTTT; CDR3aa: CASSFNTEAFF; d_gene: .; j_gene: TRBJ1-1; v_gene: TRBV5-6; abundance: .
CDR3nt: TGTGCCAGCCACGGACAGGGCGGGAGTCAGCCCCAGCATTTT; CDR3aa: CASHGQGGSQPQHF; d_gene: TRBD1; j_gene: TRBJ1-5; v_gene: TRBV6-6; abundance: .
CDR3nt: TGTGCCAGCAGCTTAGCGTCGGGGGTCTCCTACAATGAGCAGTTCTTC; CDR3aa: CASSLASGVSYNEQFF; d_gene: .; j_gene: TRBJ2-1; v_gene: TRBV7-2; abundance: .
CDR3nt: TGCGCCAGCAGCTTGGGTACTAGCGGAATCTACGAGCAGTACTTC; CDR3aa: CASSLGTSGIYEQYF; d_gene: TRBD2; j_gene: TRBJ2-7; v_gene: TRBV5-1; abundance: .
CDR3nt: TGTGCCAGCAGTGAAGCGCTTCGGGTAGATCAGCCCCAGCATTTT; CDR3aa: CASSEALRVDQPQHF; d_gene: .; j_gene: TRBJ1-5; v_gene: TRBV6-1; abundance: few
CDR3nt: TGTGCCAGCAGCTTAGTTTTTCGGGGGGAAAGCACAGATACGCAGTATTTT; CDR3aa: CASSLVFRGESTDTQYF; d_gene: TRBD2; j_gene: TRBJ2-3; v_gene: TRBV7-8; abundance: .
CDR3nt: TGTGCCAGCAGTTACTCACAATCGGTTTACGAGCAGTACTTC; CDR3aa: CASSYSQSVYEQYF; d_gene: .; j_gene: TRBJ2-7; v_gene: TRBV6-6; abundance: once
CDR3nt: TGTGCCAGCAGCCCTCTCGGGACAGGCAGTGGAAACACCATATATTTT; CDR3aa: CASSPLGTGSGNTIYF; d_gene: TRBD1; j_gene: TRBJ1-3; v_gene: TRBV7-3; abundance: .
CDR3nt: TGCAGCGTCCACCCCTTGCGGGACACAGATACGCAGTATTTT; CDR3aa: CSVHPLRDTDTQYF; d_gene: .; j_gene: TRBJ2-3; v_gene: TRBV29-1; abundance: once
CDR3nt: TGTGCCAGCAGCATGGACATTAAGGCCTGGAGCTCCTATAATTCACCCCTCCACTTT; CDR3aa: CASSMDIKAWSSYNSPLHF; d_gene: .; j_gene: TRBJ1-6; v_gene: TRBV4-2; abundance: once